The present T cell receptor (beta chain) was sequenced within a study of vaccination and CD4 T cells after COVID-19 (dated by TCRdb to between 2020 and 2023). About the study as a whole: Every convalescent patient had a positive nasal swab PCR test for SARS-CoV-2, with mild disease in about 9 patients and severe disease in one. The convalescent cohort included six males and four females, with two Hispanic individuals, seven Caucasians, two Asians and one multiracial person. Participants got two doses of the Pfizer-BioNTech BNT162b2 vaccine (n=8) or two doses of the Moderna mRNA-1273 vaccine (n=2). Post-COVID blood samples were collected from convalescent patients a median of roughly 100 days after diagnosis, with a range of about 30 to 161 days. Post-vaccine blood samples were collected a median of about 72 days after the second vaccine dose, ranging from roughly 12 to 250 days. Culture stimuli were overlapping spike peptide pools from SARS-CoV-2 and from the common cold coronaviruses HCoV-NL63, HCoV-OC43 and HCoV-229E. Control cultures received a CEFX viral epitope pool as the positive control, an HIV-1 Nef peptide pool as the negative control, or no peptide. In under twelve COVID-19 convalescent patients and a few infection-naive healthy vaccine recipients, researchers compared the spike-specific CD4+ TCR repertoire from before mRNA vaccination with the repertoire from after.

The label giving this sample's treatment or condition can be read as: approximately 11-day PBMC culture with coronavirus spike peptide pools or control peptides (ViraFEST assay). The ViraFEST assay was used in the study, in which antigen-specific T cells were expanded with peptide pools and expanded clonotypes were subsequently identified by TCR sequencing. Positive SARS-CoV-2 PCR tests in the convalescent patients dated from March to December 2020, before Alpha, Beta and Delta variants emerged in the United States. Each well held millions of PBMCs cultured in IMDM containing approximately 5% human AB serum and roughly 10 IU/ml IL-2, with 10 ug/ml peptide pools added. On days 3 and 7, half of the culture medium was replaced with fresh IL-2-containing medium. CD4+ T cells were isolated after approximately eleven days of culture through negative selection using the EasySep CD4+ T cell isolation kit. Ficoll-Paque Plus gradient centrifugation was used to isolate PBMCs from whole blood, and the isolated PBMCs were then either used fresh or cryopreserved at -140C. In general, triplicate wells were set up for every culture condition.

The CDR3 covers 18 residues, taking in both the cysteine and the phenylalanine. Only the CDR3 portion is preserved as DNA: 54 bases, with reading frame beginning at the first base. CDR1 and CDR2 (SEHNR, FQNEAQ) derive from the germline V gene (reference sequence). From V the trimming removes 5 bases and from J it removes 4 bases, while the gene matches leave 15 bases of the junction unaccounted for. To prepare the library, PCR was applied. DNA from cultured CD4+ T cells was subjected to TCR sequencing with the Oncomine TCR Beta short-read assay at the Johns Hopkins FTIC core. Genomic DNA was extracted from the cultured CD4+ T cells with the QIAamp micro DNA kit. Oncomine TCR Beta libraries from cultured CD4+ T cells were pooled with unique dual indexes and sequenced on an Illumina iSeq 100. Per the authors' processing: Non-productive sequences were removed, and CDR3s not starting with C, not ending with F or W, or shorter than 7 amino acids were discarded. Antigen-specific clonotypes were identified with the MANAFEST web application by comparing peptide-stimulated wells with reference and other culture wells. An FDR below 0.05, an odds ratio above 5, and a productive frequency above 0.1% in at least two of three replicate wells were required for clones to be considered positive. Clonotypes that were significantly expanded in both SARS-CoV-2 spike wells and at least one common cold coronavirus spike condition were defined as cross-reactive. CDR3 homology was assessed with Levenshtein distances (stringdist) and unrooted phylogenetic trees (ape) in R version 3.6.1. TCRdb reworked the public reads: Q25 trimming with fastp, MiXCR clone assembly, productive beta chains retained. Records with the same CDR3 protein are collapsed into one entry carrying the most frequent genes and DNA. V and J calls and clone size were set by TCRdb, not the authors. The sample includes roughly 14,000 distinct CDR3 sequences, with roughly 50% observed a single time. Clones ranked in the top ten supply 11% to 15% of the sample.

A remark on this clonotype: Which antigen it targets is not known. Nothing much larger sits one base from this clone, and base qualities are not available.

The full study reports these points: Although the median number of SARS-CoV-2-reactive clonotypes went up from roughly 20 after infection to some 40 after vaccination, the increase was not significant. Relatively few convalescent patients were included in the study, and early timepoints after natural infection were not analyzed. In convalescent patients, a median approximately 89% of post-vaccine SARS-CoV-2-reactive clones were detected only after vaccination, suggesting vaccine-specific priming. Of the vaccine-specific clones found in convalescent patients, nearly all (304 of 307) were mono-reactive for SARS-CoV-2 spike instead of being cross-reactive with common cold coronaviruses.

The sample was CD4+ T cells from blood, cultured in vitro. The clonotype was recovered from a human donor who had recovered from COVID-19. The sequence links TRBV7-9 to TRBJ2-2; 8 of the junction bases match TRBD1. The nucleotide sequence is TGTGCCAGCAGCCACTGGGGCAGGGGGCGATCGGGCACCGGGGAGCTGTTTTTT. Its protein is CASSHWGRGRSGTGELFF.